The present TCR beta chain was sequenced within a study of regulatory T cells in long-lasting Graves disease (dated by TCRdb to about 2021). For the wider study: Patients with newly diagnosed Graves' disease had been on antithyroid drugs for under 3 months. A total of around 35 samples underwent TCR sequencing, from about 13 patients with persistent Graves' disease and 20 or so patients with newly diagnosed Graves' disease. Peripheral blood TCR sequencing and RNA sequencing compared persistent Graves' disease patients with newly diagnosed Graves' disease patients. The study was conducted in China and was registered as a clinical trial.

This clonotype has at least ten counts. It has no known antigen specificity. No much larger clonotype is one base removed from it; base qualities were not supplied. The sample's time point, from its label and the paper: newly diagnosed GD, antithyroid drugs for less than 3 months. For both TCR sequencing and RNA sequencing, RNA was extracted from PBMCs in TRIzol. Graves' disease was diagnosed according to American Thyroid Association guidelines. Recruitment of patients was carried out at an endocrinology department in Xi'an, China. From each patient, about 8.9 milliliters of peripheral blood was collected into an EDTA anticoagulant tube. PBMCs were isolated by Ficoll Paque Plus density gradient separation without further T cell sorting. An Agilent 2100 Bioanalyzer and agarose gel were used to check RNA quality, and a NanoDrop 2000 was used to measure RNA concentration. Findings and caveats that apply to the study as a whole: Compared with newly diagnosed patients, persistent Graves' disease patients had lower TCR Shannon entropy and fewer highly expanded clones, which suggests clonal expansion. Peripheral blood alone was examined, since thyroid tissue, which constituted the primary lesion, could not be accessed. Preferential use of TRBV28, TRBJ1-2 and TRBJ2-5 was observed in persistent disease, whereas TRBV20-1 and TRBJ2-1 were favored in newly diagnosed disease. Sequencing and analysis were limited to the TCR beta chain. More public clonotypes were shared among persistent patients (fewer than 3,000) than among newly diagnosed patients (roughly 960). The authors noted that the small sample size was a limitation that may lower accuracy.

From cysteine to phenylalanine, the CDR3 is 14 amino acids long. Of all the DNA, just the CDR3 is kept, 42 bases in frame from base 1. At the junction V is shortened by 4 bases and J by 2 bases, with 12 bases in between. The CDR1 and CDR2 encoded by the germline V gene are SNHLY and FYNNEI. Libraries were prepared through multiplex PCR. Reads for this sample came from an Illumina HiSeq 4000. To build TCR beta libraries, CDR3 regions were amplified by Arm-PCR using iRepertoire HTBI primers. PCR products were gel purified before sequencing. Turning to the authors' computational methods: A total of around 66 TRBV and more than twelve TRBJ segments were identified across samples and were used for gene usage analysis of CDR3 amino acid clonotypes. COPE and FqMerger were used to merge filtered high-quality paired reads into contigs. BLAST was used to align contigs to IMGT TRBV, TRBD and TRBJ reference genes, and CDR3 was defined according to IMGT. Highly expanded clones were defined as clonotypes with a frequency above 0.1%. Shannon entropy was used to measure repertoire diversity, and the Gini coefficient was used to measure V-J evenness. A clonotype was considered public if more than one individual shared it. The raw public data were reprocessed by TCRdb itself: fastp quality trimming at Q25, MiXCR clonotype calling, in-frame beta chains only. Entries are consolidated by CDR3 protein sequence, retaining the most common genes and DNA. Clone size and V and J calls follow TCRdb, not the original study. The sample data list 400,000 to 650,000 distinct CDR3 sequences, and 15% to 20% of these were observed just once. Approximately 25% of the sample is taken by the ten largest.

The same sample was also studied in work on T cells in Graves' hyperthyroidism and ophthalmopathy. The second study reports: A patient counted as having stable Graves' hyperthyroidism if no progression to ophthalmopathy occurred over 18 months of follow-up. Hyperthyroidism patients were newly diagnosed, with disease duration under 2 months, and aged 18 to 65 years. Any patient with an uncontrolled infection, another autoimmune disease, pregnancy or lactation was excluded. Diagnoses were based on clinical symptoms, serum thyroxine and TRAb, thyroid ultrasound and orbital computed tomography. The TCR CDR3 was subjected to a first round of RT-PCR using the HTBI primer set and the Qiagen OneStep RT-PCR kit. Most expanded thyroid clonotypes (frequency above 0.001) were also found in blood, which suggests that blood repertoires may mirror thyroid immune responses. A model built on a 13 V-J signature distinguished ophthalmopathy from stable hyperthyroidism, reaching around 88% sensitivity and 81.08% specificity in cross-validation and 80%/75% in testing. In validation, the model predicted progression to ophthalmopathy with roughly 66% sensitivity and around 72% specificity, a median of approximately 6.5 months before onset. A discovery cohort of roughly 100 patients, approximately 45 with Graves' ophthalmopathy and about 58 with stable Graves' hyperthyroidism, was used to find distinguishing TCR V-J signatures. An independent validation cohort of fewer than 20 hyperthyroidism patients and 15 or so patients who later progressed to ophthalmopathy tested prospective prediction of ophthalmopathy. The 100 discovery patients were divided at random into training and test sets in a 7:3 ratio. In several Graves' hyperthyroidism patients, the study also compared T-cell repertoires from thyroid tissue with T-cell repertoires from blood. After sampling, hyperthyroidism patients received methimazole starting at 30 mg daily, and ophthalmopathy patients received high-dose intravenous methylprednisolone. The libraries were constructed in a second round of multiplex PCR and then size-selected and purified. The libraries were sequenced on an Illumina HiSeq2000 using paired-end 100 bp reads. Raw data were processed with SOAPnuke, discarding reads with adapters, uncalled bases, mean Phred below 15, or no exact constant-primer or identifier match. COPE v1.2.5 was used to merge the high-quality paired reads, and each unique nucleotide sequence was defined as a clonotype. Clonotypes were aligned to IMGT TRBV, TRBD and TRBJ reference segments using MiTCR v1.1. The analysis included only V-J combinations with a frequency above 0.0001, which together covered 99% to 99.2% of the repertoires. A TCS score was defined as the ratio between F50 (clonal expansion) and ExV (chaos), using BLOSUM62-based TCRdist between CDR3 peptides within each V-J. Welch's t-statistics and random forest reduced some 510 V-J features to fewer than 15, which were used in a naive Bayes classifier (R e1071). Sample size was not statistically predetermined, and investigators were not blinded to group allocation. The paper reports TCR Vbeta CDR3 sequencing of roughly 140 peripheral blood samples: 43 ophthalmopathy, 75 to 80 hyperthyroidism and around 17 progressor patients.

The sequencing used peripheral blood mononuclear cells (PBMCs), collected at new diagnosis, from a patient treated with antithyroid drugs. The sequence links TRBV2 to TRBJ2-7, with TRBD2 as a weak D call on 6 bases. The source is a woman in her forties or fifties with Graves disease. Donor details come from another sample of the same person, matched by shared clones. The CDR3 has the sequence CASSGGVATYEQYF. The nucleotide sequence is TGTGCCAGCAGTGGCGGGGTAGCGACCTACGAGCAGTACTTC.